This T cell receptor beta chain emerged from a study of T cell repertoires in cytomegalovirus infection (dated by TCRdb to the late 2010s). Broadly, across the study: Because public TCR beta signatures pointed to carriage of CMV infection together with the matching HLA type, the HLA type of each donor mattered for the analysis. Overall results and qualifications from the work: In both this cohort and an independent 352-donor cohort, the cumulative frequency of public TCR beta family members distinguished carriers of CMV infection plus the relevant HLA type. The ex vivo response was dominated by HLA-C-restricted CMV-specific TCR beta clonotypes, which also provided the single most frequent clonotype in two of eight donors.

CDR1 is given as MNHNY and CDR2 as SVGAGI, both from the germline V gene (reference sequence). The CDR3 spans 15 residues, from the cysteine through the phenylalanine. Solely the CDR3 DNA is kept, with 45 bases framed from the first base. Trimming accounts for 6 bases at V and 0 bases at J, while the number of junction bases matched to no gene is 4. This clonotype has more than one count but fewer than ten. This receptor's antigen is unknown. The sample holds no much larger clone one base away, and base qualities are not on file. The instrument was an Illumina HiSeq 1500. Clones were called with MiXCR by TCRdb after fastp trimmed the public reads at Q25, and only in-frame beta chains were retained. Rows are unified per CDR3 protein, each entry keeping the most common DNA and genes. The table for this sample lists a few hundred thousand distinct CDR3 sequences; approximately 25% of them were counted only once. The top ten constitute over 10% of the sample.

The chain is made from TRBV6-6 and TRBJ2-1; TRBD1 agrees with 8 junctional bases. Material: PBMCs. The sequence was obtained from a human donor in good health (CMV status not recorded). Some clones in this sample may be carry-over from other donors' samples. The nucleotide sequence is given as TGTGCCAGCAGGTACAGGGGGACCTCCTACAATGAGCAGTTCTTC. It is translated as CASRYRGTSYNEQFF.